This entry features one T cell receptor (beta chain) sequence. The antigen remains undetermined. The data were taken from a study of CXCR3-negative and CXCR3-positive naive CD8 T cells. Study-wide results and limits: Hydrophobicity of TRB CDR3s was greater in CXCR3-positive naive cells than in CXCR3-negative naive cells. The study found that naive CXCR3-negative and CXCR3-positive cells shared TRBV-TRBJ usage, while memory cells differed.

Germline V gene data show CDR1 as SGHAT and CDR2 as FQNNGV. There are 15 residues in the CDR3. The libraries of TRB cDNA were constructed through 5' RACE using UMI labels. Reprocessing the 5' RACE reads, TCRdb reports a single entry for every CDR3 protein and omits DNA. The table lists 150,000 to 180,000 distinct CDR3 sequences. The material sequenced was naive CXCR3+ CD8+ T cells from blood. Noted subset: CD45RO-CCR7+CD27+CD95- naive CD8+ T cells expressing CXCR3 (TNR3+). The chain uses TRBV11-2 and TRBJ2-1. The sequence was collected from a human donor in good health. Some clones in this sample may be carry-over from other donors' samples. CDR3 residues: CASSFLVELVNEQFF.